These 22 T cell receptor beta chains were all obtained from the same sample, sequenced in a study of T cells in Graves' hyperthyroidism and ophthalmopathy. Amplification of TCR beta CDR3 regions used RNA as the template. RT-PCR in the first round (using the HTBI primer set) targeted the TCR CDR3. TCRdb processed the multiplex PCR reads anew with MiXCR; each CDR3 protein has one entry. The data show 200,000 to 250,000 distinct CDR3 sequences, about 16% seen once. Sample: blood. These TCRs come from a woman under 30 with Graves' ophthalmopathy.

This clonotype was detected ten times or more. The rearrangement links TRBV7-9 to TRBJ2-1; 9 nucleotides line up with TRBD2. Trimming cost V 2 bases and J 6 bases; bases outside gene matches: 2. Germline-derived CDR1 and CDR2 are SEHNR and FQNEAQ (reference sequence). The CDR3 loop spans 14 amino acids. CDR3 protein: CASSLLAGLNEQFF. The CDR3 DNA is TGTGCCAGCAGCTTACTAGCGGGACTCAATGAGCAGTTCTTC. The full variable domain, with the rest looked up from reference TRBV7-9 and TRBJ2-1, is DTGVSQNPRHKITKRGQNVTFRCDPISEHNRLYWYRQTLGQGPEFLTYFQNEAQLEKSRLLSDRFSAERPKGSFSTLEIQRTEQGDSAMYLCASSLLAGLNEQFFGPGTRLTVL.

This clonotype was counted ten times or more. This chain links TRBV4-1 with TRBJ2-1; D possibly corresponds to TRBD1 (6 bases). CDR3 length: 15 amino acids. V lost 4 bases and J lost 8, with 18 bases in between. CDR1 is MGHRA, CDR2 YSYEKL, per germline. The CDR3 nucleotides read TGCGCCAGCAGCCGACAGGTGGGGGATCGGGATGAGCAGTTCTTC. It translates to CASSRQVGDRDEQFF.

This clonotype was counted many times. CDR3 in amino acids: CASSSGSAQYF. CDR3 nucleotide sequence: TGTGCCAGCAGCTCGGGATCTGCGCAGTATTTT. The chain recombines TRBV5-6 with TRBJ2-3, with a possible D match to TRBD2 (5 bases). The CDR3 loop spans 11 amino acids. V lost 3 bases and J lost 10, with 9 bases in between. CDR1 is SGHDT, CDR2 YYEEEE, per germline.

CDR3 in amino acids: CSVCLIGTSGGGSYNEQFF. As DNA, the CDR3 is TGCAGCGTCTGTTTGATCGGGACTAGCGGGGGCGGGTCCTACAATGAGCAGTTCTTC. V and J are TRBV29-1 and TRBJ2-1; 14 bases align to TRBD2. J gave up 1 base and V 6 bases, and 14 bases lay outside the gene matches. The length of the CDR3 is 19 residues. CDR1 and CDR2 from the germline V gene are SQVTM and ANQGSEA.

This clonotype was found many times. This CDR3 reads CASSLIAGGPSGEQFF. CDR3 bases: TGTGCCAGCAGCCTAATAGCGGGAGGGCCGTCGGGTGAGCAGTTCTTC. The genes are TRBV7-2 and TRBJ2-1; TRBD2 aligns across 11 bases. The CDR3 sequence is 16 residues long. The V gene's germline CDR1 is SGHTA and CDR2 FQGNSA. V lost 5 bases to trimming and J lost 9 bases; unmatched junction nucleotides: 12.

The chain couples TRBV27 to TRBJ2-7, with 7 bases matching TRBD1. There are 14 residues in the CDR3. Per germline, CDR1 MNHEY and CDR2 SMNVEV (reference sequence). J gave up 3 bases and V 8 bases, and 10 bases lay outside the gene matches. CDR3 sequence (DNA): TGTGCCAGCGGCGGACAGGAAAAGCTCTACGAGCAGTACTTC. Residues: CASGGQEKLYEQYF.

This clonotype was recorded a few times. The CDR3 nucleotides read TGCGCCAGCAGTGCGCGGGGGACAGGAGGGGAAAAACTGTTTTTT. Translation: CASSARGTGGEKLFF. The chain combines TRBV10-2 with TRBJ1-4; 8 bases align to TRBD1. J was trimmed by 8 bases and V by 4 bases; bases with no gene match: 9. CDR1 is WSHSY and CDR2 is SAAADI in the germline V gene. The CDR3 spans 15 residues.

The table lists this clonotype with many counts. The V and J genes are TRBV10-3 and TRBJ2-3; 7 nucleotides match TRBD2. The CDR3 covers 14 residues. Unmatched junction bases numbered 6, after V lost 7 bases and J lost 2 bases. Looked up from germline, CDR1 is ENHRY and CDR2 is SYGVKD. The CDR3 sequence: CAIKGTTSTDTQYF. The CDR3 region has the DNA TGTGCCATCAAGGGGACTACCTCCACAGATACGCAGTATTTT.

The rearrangement links TRBV3-1 to TRBJ2-1; the match to TRBD1 covers 7 bases. The germline V gene encodes CDR1 LGHDT and CDR2 YNNKEL (reference sequence). The CDR3 is 17 residues long. V lost 4 bases, J lost 2 bases, and 11 bases stayed unmatched. Here the CDR3 DNA reads TGTGCCAGCAGCCCTGGACAGGAAGCGTCTACCTACAATGAGCAGTTCTTC. Translated, it gives CASSPGQEASTYNEQFF.

This clonotype showed up many times. The chain combines TRBV7-2 with TRBJ2-5; tentative D call: TRBD2 (6 bases). Between the trimmed V and J ends, which lost 3 bases and 2 bases, there was a span of 13 bases. CDR1 and CDR2 (germline): SGHTA, FQGNSA. This CDR3 has 15 residues. This CDR3 reads CASSLDLASQETQYF. CDR3 in DNA: TGTGCCAGCAGCTTGGACCTAGCGTCGCAAGAGACCCAGTACTTC. The whole variable domain, filled in from reference TRBV7-2 and TRBJ2-5, reads GAGVSQSPSNKVTEKGKDVELRCDPISGHTALYWYRQSLGQGLEFLIYFQGNSAPDKSGLPSDRFSAERTGGSVSTLTIQRTQQEDSAVYLCASSLDLASQETQYFGPGTRLLVL.

This chain connects TRBV29-1 to TRBJ2-1, with 14 positions matching TRBD2. The V gene end was trimmed by 6 bases and the J gene end by 2 bases; junction bases not matched to a gene: 12. The CDR3 length is 18 residues. From germline, CDR1 is SQVTM and CDR2 ANQGSEA. CDR3 in amino acids: CSVSYPGTSGSPYNEQFF. DNA of the CDR3: TGCAGCGTCTCCTACCCCGGGACTAGCGGGAGTCCCTACAATGAGCAGTTCTTC.

This clonotype was observed many times. The chain couples TRBV25-1 to TRBJ1-1, with a weak D call TRBD1 (6 bases). V lost 4 bases to trimming and J lost 4 bases, with 13 bases between them. From germline, CDR1 is MGHDK and CDR2 SYGVNS. This CDR3 region has 14 residues. CDR3 region: CASSGGQSPTEAFF. The CDR3 coding sequence is TGTGCCAGCAGTGGAGGACAGTCTCCCACTGAAGCTTTCTTT.

The gene calls are TRBV5-6 and TRBJ2-1; TRBD1 agrees at 10 bases. CDR3 length: 16 residues. Germline CDR1 SGHDT, CDR2 YYEEEE. Losses at the gene ends were 3 bases for V and 8 bases for J; bases not matched to a gene: 11. The CDR3 loop reads CASSWELGTGAHEQFF. As DNA, the CDR3 is TGTGCCAGCAGCTGGGAATTGGGGACAGGGGCCCATGAGCAGTTCTTC.

Many counts were recorded for this clonotype. The chain uses TRBV7-3 and TRBJ2-1; 12 positions match TRBD2. V lost 6 bases and J lost 3; bases outside the gene matches: 6. The CDR3 contains 16 residues. CDR1 and CDR2 (germline): SGHTA, FQGTGA. In DNA form, the CDR3 reads TGTGCCAGCAGTCTGCTAGCGGGGGGGGGCTACAATGAGCAGTTCTTC. Protein sequence: CASSLLAGGGYNEQFF.

This clonotype was counted a few times. The chain uses TRBV6-4 and TRBJ2-5, with 10 bases that match TRBD1. The length of the CDR3 is 17 residues. V lost 5 bases to trimming and J lost 4 bases; unmatched junction nucleotides: 13. Per germline, CDR1 MRHNA and CDR2 SNTAGT. DNA of the CDR3: TGTGCCAGCAGTACAGACAGGGGGCACAGGGAGCGAGAGACCCAGTACTTC. This sequence encodes CASSTDRGHRERETQYF.

At least ten counts were recorded for this clonotype. The J gene is TRBJ2-7, the V gene TRBV20-1; D gene ambiguous. There are 14 residues in the CDR3. Trimming left V 3 bases short and J 0 bases short, with 12 bases between. Germline assignment: CDR1 DFQATT and CDR2 SNEGSKA (reference sequence). The CDR3 here is CSASIRLSSYEQYF. In DNA, the CDR3 is TGCAGTGCTAGTATACGGTTAAGCTCCTACGAGCAGTACTTC.

This clonotype was seen many times. The V and J genes are TRBV5-1 and TRBJ2-5; 9 bases fit TRBD1. The V and J ends lost 4 bases and 6 bases, in that order; junction bases with no gene match: 7. CDR3 length: 14 amino acids. The germline CDR1 and CDR2 sequences are SGHRS and YFSETQ. As DNA, the CDR3 is TGCGCCAGCAGCCAGGGACAGGGAGGGCAGACCCAGTACTTC. This sequence encodes CASSQGQGGQTQYF.

This clonotype was seen at least ten times. CDR3 sequence reads: CASSLALGTGTYGYTF. CDR3 nucleotide sequence: TGTGCCAGCAGCTTAGCGCTAGGGACAGGGACCTATGGCTACACCTTC. The chain uses TRBV7-9 and TRBJ1-2; 9 bases are a match to TRBD1. Unmatched junction bases numbered 6, after V lost 0 bases and J lost 4 bases. The CDR3 runs to 16 residues. Per germline, CDR1 SEHNR and CDR2 FQNEAQ (reference sequence).

Many counts were recorded for this clonotype. V is TRBV7-2 and J is TRBJ2-7, with D unresolved. From germline, CDR1 is SGHTA and CDR2 FQGNSA. V lost 2 bases to trimming and J lost 3 bases, with 8 bases between them. This CDR3 is built from 13 residues. As DNA, the CDR3 is TGTGCCAGCAGCTTAATCAACAGCTACGAGCAGTACTTC. It codes for CASSLINSYEQYF.

This clonotype occurred many times. The chain has TRBV28 and TRBJ2-2, with a tentative D call TRBD2 (5 bases). V lost 5 bases and J 4 bases, leaving 14 bases between the germline ends. Germline assignment: CDR1 MDHEN and CDR2 SYDVKM. CDR3 length: 15 residues. The DNA for the CDR3 is TGTGCCAGCAGTCCAACCCGGACTTTCACCGGGGAGCTGTTTTTT. This translates into CASSPTRTFTGELFF.

This clonotype was counted many times. The chain combines TRBV7-9 with TRBJ2-1; 8 nucleotides match TRBD1. V trimming: 10 bases; J trimming: 3 bases; junction bases outside the gene matches: 5. This CDR3 spans 13 amino acids. Germline V gives CDR1 SEHNR, CDR2 FQNEAQ (reference sequence). CDR3 loop: CATQTGDYNEQFF. The CDR3 DNA reads as TGTGCCACCCAGACAGGGGACTACAATGAGCAGTTCTTC.

This clonotype came up many times. The rearrangement joins TRBV5-1 to TRBJ1-2; D is uncertain. The CDR3 is made up of 13 amino acids. Deletions cut 0 bases from V and 8 bases from J, with 11 bases between. The V gene's germline CDR1 is SGHRS and CDR2 YFSETQ. CDR3: CASSLAEGDGYTF. CDR3 nucleotides: TGCGCCAGCAGCTTGGCCGAGGGTGACGGCTACACCTTC.